This is a list of T cell receptor beta chains from one sample in a study of read filtering for tumor transcriptome and immune sequencing. TCRdb re-called the reads through MiXCR, storing one row per CDR3 protein. The sample includes 75,000 to 95,000 distinct CDR3 sequences, 10% to 15% seen only once; the top ten take around 14%. The sample comprised a population of CD138-negative cells sorted from bone marrow. Receptor source: a donor aged 40 or over with multiple myeloma. Both conserved end residues are part of each CDR3. Fields, in order: D gene, clone size, V gene, J gene, CDR3 DNA, CDR3 protein. D genes are given only for firm matches. Only part of the rows carry a size: once, few, many, or a class if the clone is expanded.

>TRBD2|.|TRBV5-1|TRBJ2-5
TGCGTCAGCAGCCCTCTAGCGGGAGGGGGAGAGACCCAGTACTTC
CVSSPLAGGGETQYF
>.|many|TRBV29-1|TRBJ1-2
TGCAGCGCCCATACCCTAGGGCAGGGGCATGGCTACACCTTC
CSAHTLGQGHGYTF
>.|many|TRBV23-1|TRBJ2-3
TGCGCCAGCAGTCATTATTCTGGAACAGATACGCAGTATTTT
CASSHYSGTDTQYF
>.|many|TRBV6-2/TRBV6-3|TRBJ2-1
TGTGCCAGCAGAGAGTCACTCAATGAGCAGTTCTTC
CASRESLNEQFF
>TRBD1|many|TRBV14|TRBJ1-1
TGTGCCAGCAGCCAAGATGGACAGGGTGGCACTGAAGCTTTCTTT
CASSQDGQGGTEAFF
>.|.|TRBV7-6|TRBJ2-3
TGTGCCAGCAGCCCGACAGCCGGACGGACAGATACGCAGTATTTT
CASSPTAGRTDTQYF
>TRBD1|many|TRBV20-1|TRBJ2-7
TGCAGTGCTAGAGATCCTAACACAGGGGGTGGCGAGCAGTACTTC
CSARDPNTGGGEQYF
>.|many|TRBV6-2/TRBV6-3|TRBJ2-1
TGTGCCAGCAGTTACCGGCAGGAGCAGTTCTTC
CASSYRQEQFF
>.|many|TRBV12-3/TRBV12-4|TRBJ2-3
TGTGCCAGCAGTTTAGCCCGACTAGTCGGGACGCAGTATTTT
CASSLARLVGTQYF
>.|many|TRBV7-2|TRBJ2-5
TGTGCCAGCAGCTTAGCGCGTGGGGGCATCCGAGGATCGACCCAGTACTTC
CASSLARGGIRGSTQYF
>TRBD1|many|TRBV12-3/TRBV12-4|TRBJ1-5
TGTGCCAGCAGCCTAGGGACAGGGTCTCGGCAGCCCCAGCATTTT
CASSLGTGSRQPQHF
>TRBD1|many|TRBV5-1|TRBJ1-5
TGCGCCAGCAGCTCCCAGGGGGCGAACAATCAGCCCCAGCATTTT
CASSSQGANNQPQHF
>TRBD1|few|TRBV6-4|TRBJ1-2
TGTGCCAGCAGTCTTTTCCCAGGGGGACAGTATGGCTACACCTTC
CASSLFPGGQYGYTF
>TRBD1|many|TRBV6-5|TRBJ2-5
TGTGCCAGCATATCCACAGGGGGCCAAGGGACCCAGTACTTC
CASISTGGQGTQYF